The TCR beta chain under discussion was sequenced for a study of CD4 T cells in relation to SARS-CoV-2 and coronaviruses. General observations from the study: Approximately 65% of donors had memory CD4+ clonotypes crossrecognizing SARS-CoV-2 and common cold coronavirus spike.

The method was immunoSEQ multiplex PCR; TCRdb's version includes in-frame clones alone and lacks a portion of them. The sample consists of over 35,000 clones, roughly 80% of them appearing once. Remarks on this clone: Antigen specificity is unknown.

This CDR3 is 14 amino acids long. J lost 9 bases, V lost 2 bases, and 2 bases had no gene match. From germline, CDR1 is MDHEN and CDR2 SYDVKM. This sequence joins TRBV28 and TRBJ1-6; TRBD1 matches at 9 bases. The sample was memory CD4+ T cells from PBMCs, cultured in vitro. The receptor's source is an adult with COVID-19. CDR3 DNA: TGTGCCAGCAGTTTAGGGGACAGGGTTTCACCCCTCCACTTT. Translated: CASSLGDRVSPLHF.